This is a list of T cell receptor beta chains from one sample in a study of blood T cells in healthy people across ages. In TCRdb, the 5' RACE reads were re-called with MiXCR into one record per CDR3 protein. The top ten hold 28% of the sample, which has just over 800,000 distinct CDR3 sequences, 62% seen once. Input material: blood. The receptors were gathered from a man aged 25-40 years in good health. CDR3s include the opening cysteine and the closing phenylalanine or tryptophan. The D gene is left open where the match is weak. Some rows mark clone size as missing; the rest say once, few, many or name a class of expanded clone.

J gene | clone size | D gene | V gene | CDR3 protein | CDR3 DNA
TRBJ1-3 | . | . | TRBV4-2 | CASSQATGDGNTIYF | TGTGCCAGCAGCCAAGCCACGGGGGATGGAAACACCATATATTTT
TRBJ2-3 | . | TRBD1 | TRBV12-3/TRBV12-4 | CASTPLGTVTDTQYF | TGTGCCAGCACCCCCCTCGGGACAGTCACAGATACGCAGTATTTT
TRBJ1-1 | . | . | TRBV7-9 | CASSRKVDTEAFF | TGTGCCAGCAGCCGAAAGGTGGACACTGAAGCTTTCTTT
TRBJ2-4 | . | . | TRBV11-2 | CASSPHGGQENIQYF | TGTGCCAGCAGCCCACATGGGGGGCAGGAGAACATTCAGTACTTC
TRBJ2-1 | . | TRBD2 | TRBV29-1 | CSGGLAGGTHNEQFF | TGCAGCGGAGGACTAGCGGGGGGCACTCACAATGAGCAGTTCTTC
TRBJ2-3 | few | . | TRBV29-1 | CSVEEGGSRTDTQYF | TGCAGCGTTGAGGAGGGCGGGTCCCGCACAGATACGCAGTATTTT
TRBJ2-7 | . | TRBD1 | TRBV29-1 | CSVIDRGTYEQYF | TGCAGCGTTATCGACAGGGGTACCTACGAGCAGTACTTC
TRBJ2-5 | . | . | TRBV4-2 | CASSPITGPAGETQYF | TGTGCCAGCAGCCCGATAACAGGGCCAGCAGGGGAGACCCAGTACTTC
TRBJ1-5 | . | . | TRBV6-2/TRBV6-3 | CASSTGSSNQPQHF | TGTGCCAGCAGTACAGGGAGCTCCAATCAGCCCCAGCATTTT
TRBJ2-1 | . | TRBD2 | TRBV4-2 | CASSQDRASGVRNEQFF | TGTGCCAGCAGCCAAGATAGGGCTAGCGGGGTTAGGAATGAGCAGTTCTTC
TRBJ1-4 | few | . | TRBV4-3 | CASTPYRRGPNEKLFF | TGCGCCAGCACCCCGTATAGGCGGGGTCCTAATGAAAAACTGTTTTTT
TRBJ2-4 | few | . | TRBV3-1 | CASSQRGTVSDVQYF | TGTGCCAGCAGCCAGAGGGGGACTGTATCAGATGTTCAGTACTTC
TRBJ1-2 | . | . | TRBV20-1 | CSAPLGASTRFNYGYTF | TGCAGTGCTCCTTTGGGGGCTTCCACCCGGTTTAACTATGGCTACACCTTC
TRBJ1-2 | . | . | TRBV4-3 | CASSQDPIRTTTYGYTF | TGCGCCAGCAGCCAAGACCCGATAAGGACAACAACCTATGGCTACACCTTC
TRBJ2-5 | . | TRBD2 | TRBV9 | CASSVDGGSQETQYF | TGTGCCAGCAGCGTAGACGGGGGGTCACAAGAGACCCAGTACTTC
TRBJ2-5 | . | . | TRBV9 | CASSVSQSETQYF | TGTGCCAGCAGCGTATCTCAGTCAGAGACCCAGTACTTC
TRBJ2-1 | few | TRBD1 | TRBV9 | CASSVDGTDLNEQFF | TGTGCCAGCAGCGTAGATGGGACAGATCTCAATGAGCAGTTCTTC
TRBJ2-1 | . | . | TRBV9 | CASSSATSWDNEQFF | TGTGCCAGCAGCTCGGCCACTAGTTGGGACAATGAGCAGTTCTTC
TRBJ1-2 | few | . | TRBV20-1 | CSARVASPLGYTF | TGCAGTGCTAGAGTAGCAAGCCCTTTAGGCTACACCTTC
TRBJ2-7 | once | . | TRBV15 | CATEAGVSYEQYF | TGTGCCACCGAGGCAGGCGTCTCCTACGAGCAGTACTTC
TRBJ2-3 | . | . | TRBV29-1 | CSVKFLAQGTDTQYF | TGCAGCGTTAAATTCTTAGCGCAGGGCACAGATACGCAGTATTTT
TRBJ2-7 | . | . | TRBV12-3/TRBV12-4 | CASSLRQAGVNEQYF | TGTGCCAGCAGTTTGAGACAGGCCGGGGTCAACGAGCAGTACTTC
TRBJ1-1 | . | . | TRBV27 | CATRQEEGTEAFF | TGTGCCACCCGACAGGAGGAGGGCACTGAAGCTTTCTTT
TRBJ2-3 | . | TRBD2 | TRBV4-3 | CASSQDRETSVYF | TGCGCCAGCAGCCAAGATCGGGAGACTAGCGTGTATTTT
TRBJ2-7 | . | . | TRBV6-1 | CASSVGGANSYEQYF | TGTGCCAGCAGTGTCGGAGGGGCAAATTCCTACGAGCAGTACTTC
TRBJ2-6 | . | . | TRBV28 | CASMRRNSGANVLTF | TGTGCCAGCATGCGGCGGAACTCTGGGGCCAACGTCCTGACTTTC
TRBJ1-3 | . | . | TRBV12-2 | CASRSRRETYYSGNTIYF | TGTGCAAGTCGCTCCCGGCGAGAGACTTACTACTCTGGAAACACCATATATTTT
TRBJ2-4 | few | . | TRBV2 | CASSEGSQQYF | TGTGCCAGCAGTGAGGGGAGCCAGCAGTACTTC
TRBJ2-3 | . | . | TRBV4-3 | CASSPARTAWGTDTQYF | TGCGCCAGCAGCCCCGCCCGGACAGCGTGGGGCACAGATACGCAGTATTTT
TRBJ2-1 | few | . | TRBV7-2 | CASGVQGGYNEQFF | TGTGCCAGCGGGGTTCAGGGGGGATACAATGAGCAGTTCTTC
TRBJ2-1 | . | TRBD1 | TRBV6-2/TRBV6-3 | CASTSPTGDNEQFF | TGTGCCAGCACCTCACCCACAGGGGACAATGAGCAGTTCTTC
TRBJ2-5 | . | . | TRBV5-1 | CASSLKTGRQETQYF | TGCGCCAGCAGCCTCAAGACAGGACGACAAGAGACCCAGTACTTC
TRBJ2-7 | . | . | TRBV24-1 | CATSDSTGSREYEQYF | TGTGCCACCAGTGATTCCACCGGTAGCAGGGAATACGAGCAGTACTTC
TRBJ2-5 | once | . | TRBV6-1 | CASNIRGVQETQYF | TGTGCCAGCAATATACGAGGGGTCCAAGAGACCCAGTACTTC
TRBJ1-2 | . | . | TRBV5-1 | CASSSKGSRSGYTF | TGCGCCAGCAGCTCGAAGGGGTCCAGGTCGGGCTACACCTTC
TRBJ2-1 | few | . | TRBV5-1 | CASSLDGSRFF | TGCGCCAGCAGCTTGGACGGGTCGCGGTTCTTC
TRBJ2-1 | . | TRBD2 | TRBV7-2 | CAGSLAGGDEQFF | TGTGCCGGATCCCTAGCGGGGGGCGATGAGCAGTTCTTC
TRBJ2-3 | once | . | TRBV6-2/TRBV6-3 | CASSRARGNPYTQYF | TGTGCCAGCAGCCGCGCTAGAGGAAACCCCTATACGCAGTATTTT
TRBJ1-5 | . | . | TRBV20-1 | CSARDRGRRDQPQHF | TGCAGTGCTAGAGATAGGGGACGACGGGATCAGCCCCAGCATTTT
TRBJ2-5 | . | . | TRBV7-9 | CASSFGRTQETQYF | TGTGCCAGCAGCTTCGGACGGACTCAAGAGACCCAGTACTTC
TRBJ1-2 | . | . | TRBV9 | CASSATRAGYTF | TGTGCCAGCAGCGCAACCAGGGCGGGCTACACCTTC
TRBJ2-1 | . | . | TRBV20-1 | CSARLVLEFF | TGCAGTGCGCGACTAGTATTAGAGTTCTTC
TRBJ1-1 | . | . | TRBV12-3/TRBV12-4 | CASSLVGFGKNTEAFF | TGTGCCAGCAGTTTAGTAGGTTTTGGGAAGAACACTGAAGCTTTCTTT
TRBJ1-2 | few | TRBD1 | TRBV10-3 | CAIRPGQGDYGYTF | TGTGCCATCAGGCCGGGACAGGGCGACTATGGCTACACCTTC
TRBJ1-2 | . | . | TRBV4-3 | CASSQVVLGTYGYTF | TGCGCCAGCAGCCAAGTTGTGTTAGGGACCTATGGCTACACCTTC
TRBJ1-2 | . | . | TRBV30 | CAWSGPEGGYTF | TGTGCCTGGAGCGGTCCGGAGGGCGGCTACACCTTC
TRBJ1-5 | . | TRBD1 | TRBV6-5 | CASSRQGNNQPQHF | TGTGCCAGCAGCCGACAGGGTAACAATCAGCCCCAGCATTTT
TRBJ2-5 | . | TRBD1 | TRBV6-1 | CASSKDRAFVTQYF | TGTGCCAGCAGTAAGGACAGGGCGTTTGTGACCCAGTACTTC
TRBJ2-1 | . | . | TRBV6-2/TRBV6-3 | CASSYPTTNNEQFF | TGTGCCAGCAGTTACCCAACAACAAACAATGAGCAGTTCTTC
TRBJ2-3 | few | TRBD1 | TRBV3-1 | CASSSDRGLTDTQYF | TGTGCCAGCAGCTCGGACAGGGGGTTGACAGATACGCAGTATTTT
TRBJ2-7 | . | . | TRBV14 | CASSQAPGVEQYF | TGTGCCAGCAGCCAAGCTCCCGGGGTTGAGCAGTACTTC
TRBJ2-3 | . | . | TRBV27 | CASSFGAPGGTQYF | TGTGCCAGCAGTTTTGGGGCCCCCGGGGGTACGCAGTATTTT
TRBJ2-4 | few | . | TRBV4-3 | CASSQDGKNIQYF | TGCGCCAGCAGCCAAGATGGGAAAAACATTCAGTACTTC